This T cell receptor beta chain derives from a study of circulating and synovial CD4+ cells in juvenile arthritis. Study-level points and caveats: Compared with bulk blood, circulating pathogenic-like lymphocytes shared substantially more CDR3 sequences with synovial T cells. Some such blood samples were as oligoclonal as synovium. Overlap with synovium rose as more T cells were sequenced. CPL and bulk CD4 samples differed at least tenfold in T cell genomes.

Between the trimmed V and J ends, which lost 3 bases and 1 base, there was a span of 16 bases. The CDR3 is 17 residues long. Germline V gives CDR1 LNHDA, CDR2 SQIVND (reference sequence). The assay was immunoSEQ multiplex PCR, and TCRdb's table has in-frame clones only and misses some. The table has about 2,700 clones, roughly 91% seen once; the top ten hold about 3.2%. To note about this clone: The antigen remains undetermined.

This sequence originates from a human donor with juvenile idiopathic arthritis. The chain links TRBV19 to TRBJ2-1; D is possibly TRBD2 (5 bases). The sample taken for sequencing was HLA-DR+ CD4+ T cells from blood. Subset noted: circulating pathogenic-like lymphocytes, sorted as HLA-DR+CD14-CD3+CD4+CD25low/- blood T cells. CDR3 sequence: CASSITSWERSYNEQFF. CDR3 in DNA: TGTGCCAGTAGTATCACTTCTTGGGAGAGGTCCTACAATGAGCAGTTCTTC.